These 32 T cell receptor beta chains were sequenced from one sample in a study of early T cells in non-severe SARS-CoV-2 infection (dated by TCRdb to the early 2020s). The method was 5' RACE. These reads were obtained on a NextSeq 500. TCRdb reworked the public reads: Q25 trimming with fastp, MiXCR clone assembly, productive beta chains retained. All rows with the same CDR3 protein become a single entry with the most common DNA and genes. A total of over 80,000 distinct CDR3 sequences appear in this sample, approximately 12% of them only once. The ten biggest clones cover nearly 4.5% of the sample. The input for sequencing was whole blood, taken at baseline. The source is an adult who was a healthcare worker with PCR-confirmed SARS-CoV-2 infection or an uninfected control (not recorded which).

The gene calls are TRBV19 and TRBJ2-2; 14 bases map to TRBD2. V lost 5 bases, J lost 4 bases, and 6 bases stayed unmatched. Germline loops: CDR1 LNHDA, CDR2 SQIVND (reference sequence). This CDR3 comprises 17 residues. CDR3 region: CASSAGLAGVPTGELFF. The CDR3 coding sequence is TGTGCCAGTAGTGCGGGACTAGCGGGAGTTCCCACCGGGGAGCTGTTTTTT.

The sample holds many counts of this clonotype. V and J are TRBV7-9 and TRBJ2-7, with unresolved D. The V end lost 2 bases, the J end lost 2 bases, and 13 bases lay between the germline ends. The CDR3 covers 15 residues. Germline CDR1 and CDR2: SEHNR and FQNEAQ (reference sequence). CDR3 nucleotides: TGTGCCAGCAGCTTAAGTTCCCGCAGGACCTACGAGCAGTACTTC. Translation: CASSLSSRRTYEQYF.

Sample share makes this clonotype medium-sized. This chain uses TRBV4-1 with TRBJ2-2; TRBD2 agrees at 11 bases. J gave up 0 bases and V 4 bases, and 13 bases lay outside the gene matches. CDR1 is MGHRA, CDR2 YSYEKL, per germline. The CDR3 sequence is 20 residues long. CDR3 loop: CASSPIGPSGGRSNTGELFF. CDR3 in DNA: TGCGCCAGCAGCCCCATCGGGCCTAGCGGGGGGCGATCGAACACCGGGGAGCTGTTTTTT.

This clonotype was observed a few times. The chain is built from TRBV12-3 or TRBV12-4 and TRBJ2-2; tentatively, D is TRBD1 or TRBD2 (5 bases each). The length of the CDR3 is 16 residues. V lost 0 bases and J 1 base, leaving 9 bases between the germline ends. The CDR3 region is CASSLAAGRNTGELFF. CDR3 in DNA: TGTGCCAGCAGTTTAGCGGCAGGGAGGAACACCGGGGAGCTGTTTTTT.

This clonotype occurred a few times. The chain couples TRBV19 to TRBJ2-1, with TRBD2 matching 10 bases. Germline loops: CDR1 LNHDA, CDR2 SQIVND (reference sequence). V lost 3 bases and J lost 9; bases outside the gene matches: 11. This CDR3 region has 16 residues. The CDR3 region is CASSMASGRAQSEQFF. The CDR3 nucleotides read TGTGCCAGTAGTATGGCCAGCGGGAGGGCCCAGAGTGAGCAGTTCTTC.

The chain couples TRBV18 to TRBJ2-1, with D possibly TRBD2 on 7 matching bases. This CDR3 is 16 amino acids long. CDR1 and CDR2 from the germline V gene are KGHSH and LQKENI. The germline V and J ends were trimmed by 1 base and 9 bases, with 19 bases remaining between them. The DNA of the CDR3 is TGTGCCAGCTCACCACAGCACGGGGGGCAGGGTGCTGAGCAGTTCTTC. This gives the protein CASSPQHGGQGAEQFF. Supplemented by reference TRBV18 and TRBJ2-1, the full variable domain reads NAGVMQNPRHLVRRRGQEARLRCSPMKGHSHVYWYRQLPEEGLKFMVYLQKENIIDESGMPKERFSAEFPKEGPSILRIQQVVRGDSAAYFCASSPQHGGQGAEQFFGPGTRLTVL.

This clonotype has just a few counts. The chain combines TRBV29-1 with TRBJ1-4; TRBD1 might be the D (5 bases). Between the trimmed V and J ends, which lost 7 bases and 4 bases, there was a span of 13 bases. Germline V CDR1 and CDR2: SQVTM, ANQGSEA. CDR3 length: 13 residues. CDR3 coding DNA: TGCAGCGCTAAGACAGATTTTAATGAAAAACTGTTTTTT. Translation gives CSAKTDFNEKLFF.

This clonotype was detected only a few times. The rearrangement uses TRBV28 and TRBJ2-7; 9 positions match TRBD2. Germline V gene sequence: CDR1 MDHEN, CDR2 SYDVKM. This CDR3 spans 15 amino acids. V shed 4 bases and J 3 bases; nucleotides not matched to a gene: 7. The CDR3 reads CASSSAGTSIYEQYF. The CDR3 region has the DNA TGTGCCAGCAGTTCGGCCGGGACTAGCATCTACGAGCAGTACTTC.

This clonotype has more than one count but fewer than ten. The chain links TRBV7-9 to TRBJ2-2; D may be TRBD2 (7 bases). This CDR3 is 14 amino acids long. Germline V gives CDR1 SEHNR, CDR2 FQNEAQ (reference sequence). V was cut by 10 bases and J by 6 bases, with 18 bases left in between. CDR3 sequence reads: CATRGGTPSGELFF. DNA for the CDR3: TGTGCCACACGGGGAGGGACACCATCCGGGGAGCTGTTTTTT.

This clonotype was detected only a few times. This chain links TRBV3-1 with TRBJ2-7; D gene uncertain. CDR1 and CDR2 (germline): LGHDT, YNNKEL (reference sequence). This CDR3 comprises 13 residues. With 2 bases removed from V and 3 bases from J, the gap between germline ends came to 8 bases. CDR3 coding DNA: TGTGCCAGCAGCCAACGTCGCGGCTACGAGCAGTACTTC. Its translation is CASSQRRGYEQYF.

This clonotype was seen a few times. This rearrangement joins TRBV19 to TRBJ2-7; 12 positions agree with TRBD2. Germline CDR1 is LNHDA and CDR2 is SQIVND (reference sequence). The CDR3 runs 17 residues. The V segment lost 4 bases and the J segment 3 bases; nucleotides outside the gene matches: 10. The CDR3 reads CASSTSGLAGHYYEQYF. CDR3 in DNA: TGTGCCAGTAGTACCTCTGGACTAGCGGGGCACTACTACGAGCAGTACTTC.

V and J are TRBV5-1 and TRBJ2-5, with D unresolved. Trimming shortened V by 2 bases and J by 5 bases, and 10 bases separated the two germline ends. This CDR3 has 13 amino acids. Germline V gene data show CDR1 as SGHRS and CDR2 as YFSETQ. Here the CDR3 reads CASSLGLGETQYF. DNA of the CDR3: TGCGCCAGCAGCTTAGGCCTCGGCGAGACCCAGTACTTC.

This clonotype was counted between two and nine times. The chain carries TRBV29-1 and TRBJ2-5, with D unresolved. This CDR3 comprises 14 residues. Deletions cut 2 bases from V and 5 bases from J, with 15 bases between. In germline, CDR1 is SQVTM, CDR2 ANQGSEA. The CDR3: CSVEMASPRETQYF. The CDR3 DNA reads TGCAGCGTTGAAATGGCCAGCCCGAGGGAGACCCAGTACTTC.

This clonotype appeared many times. The rearrangement uses TRBV5-5 and TRBJ2-1; D might be TRBD2 (6 bases). Trimming removed 5 bases from V and 2 bases from J, with 14 bases in between. The CDR3 has 15 amino acids. Germline V gene lookup returns CDR1 SGHKS and CDR2 YYEKEE (reference sequence). The CDR3 is CASRRSGETYNEQFF. The DNA for the CDR3 is TGTGCCAGCAGACGCTCGGGGGAAACCTACAATGAGCAGTTCTTC.

This clonotype was seen a few times. J is TRBJ2-1 and V is TRBV14; weak D call: TRBD1 (5 bases). The CDR3 loop spans 15 amino acids. With 1 base removed from V and 8 bases from J, the gap between germline ends came to 15 bases. Germline loops: CDR1 SGHDN, CDR2 FVKESK. The CDR3 is CASSQAQVSSHEQFF. CDR3 in DNA: TGTGCCAGCAGCCAAGCACAGGTTTCTTCCCATGAGCAGTTCTTC.

V is TRBV12-3 or TRBV12-4 and J is TRBJ2-4; 7 bases agree with TRBD1. CDR3 length equals 13 residues. The junction had 5 bases not matched to a gene; V was cut back by 3 bases and J by 9 bases. CDR3 sequence: CASSFRDRPIQYF. DNA for the CDR3: TGTGCCAGCAGTTTCCGGGACAGACCCATTCAGTACTTC.

This clonotype was seen more than once but under ten times. V gene TRBV28 combines with J gene TRBJ2-2; D possibly matches TRBD1 or TRBD2 (6 bases each). Trimming cost V 5 bases and J 4 bases, with 17 bases left between them. Germline-derived CDR1 and CDR2 are MDHEN and SYDVKM. This CDR3 is 16 amino acids long. The CDR3 DNA sequence: TGTGCCAGCAGTCACCCGAGGGGGGAGAGCACCGGGGAGCTGTTTTTT. Its protein is CASSHPRGESTGELFF. Supplemented by reference TRBV28 and TRBJ2-2, the full variable domain reads DVKVTQSSRYLVKRTGEKVFLECVQDMDHENMFWYRQDPGLGLRLIYFSYDVKMKEKGDIPEGYSVSREKKERFSLILESASTNQTSMYLCASSHPRGESTGELFFGEGSRLTVL.

The V call is TRBV12-5, the J call TRBJ1-5; 8 bases agree with TRBD1. The CDR3 totals 13 residues. The germline CDR1 and CDR2 sequences are LGHNT and FRNRAP. The junction had 3 bases not matched to a gene; V was cut back by 6 bases and J by 5 bases. The CDR3 DNA reads TGTGCTAGTGGGGACAGGGCCGATCAGCCCCAGCATTTT. Its translation: CASGDRADQPQHF. Together with reference TRBV12-5 and TRBJ1-5, the CDR3 gives the full variable domain: DARVTQTPRHKVTEMGQEVTMRCQPILGHNTVFWYRQTMMQGLELLAYFRNRAPLDDSGMPKDRFSAEMPDATLATLKIQPSEPRDSAVYFCASGDRADQPQHFGDGTRLSIL.

The V and J genes are TRBV10-3 and TRBJ1-2, with D hard to call. CDR3 size: 10 residues. CDR1 and CDR2 from the germline V gene are ENHRY and SYGVKD. V was pared by 3 bases and J by 6 bases, with 2 bases between. DNA of the CDR3: TGTGCCATCAGTGAAAATGGCTACACCTTC. This sequence encodes CAISENGYTF.

This clonotype appeared many times. J is TRBJ1-1 and V is TRBV28; unclear D gene. In germline, CDR1 is MDHEN, CDR2 SYDVKM. CDR3 size: 12 residues. V shed 3 bases and J shed 5 bases, with 7 bases lying between them. In DNA form, the CDR3 reads TGTGCCAGCAGTTTGTGGCCGACTGAAGCTTTCTTT. The encoded protein is CASSLWPTEAFF.

The chain combines TRBV6-5 with TRBJ2-7, with 8 bases matching TRBD1. CDR1 is MNHEY and CDR2 is SVGAGI in the germline V gene. The CDR3 totals 13 residues. V lost 8 bases and J lost 0; bases outside the gene matches: 3. CDR3 sequence: CASWTGHSYEQYF. In nucleotides, the CDR3 is TGTGCCAGCTGGACAGGGCACTCCTACGAGCAGTACTTC.

This clonotype occurred a few times. V gene TRBV20-1 combines with J gene TRBJ1-1; no firm D call. The V end was cut by 6 bases, the J end by 1 base, with 9 bases between. Germline-derived CDR1 and CDR2 are DFQATT and SNEGSKA (reference sequence). The CDR3 is made up of 12 amino acids. The CDR3 DNA is TGCAGTGCAAAATTCAGGAACACTGAAGCTTTCTTT. It is translated as CSAKFRNTEAFF.

This clonotype has a handful of counts. As DNA, the CDR3 is TGCAGCGTCGCAGCCGCGGCGGGGCCGGCGGTAATCGAGCAGTACTTC. Amino acid sequence: CSVAAAAGPAVIEQYF. This chain uses TRBV29-1 with TRBJ2-7; D might be TRBD2 (6 bases). The germline gives CDR1 SQVTM, CDR2 ANQGSEA. This CDR3 comprises 16 residues. V was trimmed by 6 bases and J by 6 bases, leaving 27 bases between them.

This clonotype was counted many times. The chain links TRBV2 to TRBJ1-2; TRBD1 is a possible D gene (6 bases). This CDR3 has 11 amino acids. The germline CDR1 and CDR2 sequences are SNHLY and FYNNEI. The V end lost 6 bases, the J end lost 4 bases, and 6 bases lay between the germline ends. CDR3 loop: CASRDSYGYTF. Here the CDR3 DNA reads TGTGCCAGCAGGGACAGCTATGGCTACACCTTC.

This chain's CDR3 is CSAKAGQDPIPYGYTF. The CDR3 coding sequence is TGCAGTGCTAAGGCGGGTCAGGACCCTATCCCGTATGGCTACACCTTC. The chain has TRBV20-1 and TRBJ1-2; unclear D gene. The CDR3 totals 16 residues. V was cut by 4 bases and J by 5 bases, with 23 bases left in between. Germline lookup yields CDR1 DFQATT and CDR2 SNEGSKA (reference sequence).

The chain employs TRBV4-1 and TRBJ2-3, with TRBD2 identical over 11 bases. V shed 0 bases, J shed 4 bases, and the junction held 9 bases outside the gene matches. CDR1 is MGHRA and CDR2 is YSYEKL in the germline V gene. The CDR3 has 18 residues. The CDR3 protein is CASSQDRVAGGPPDTQYF. CDR3 sequence (DNA): TGCGCCAGCAGCCAAGATCGGGTAGCGGGGGGGCCGCCAGATACGCAGTATTTT.

This rearrangement joins TRBV11-3 to TRBJ1-1; no reliable D call. This CDR3 has 11 amino acids. V dropped 4 bases and J dropped 10 bases, with 10 bases sitting between them. The germline V gene encodes CDR1 SGHNT and CDR2 YENEEA. CDR3 bases: TGTGCCAGCAGCTACCACGAAAGAGCTTTCTTT. It translates to CASSYHERAFF.

The table lists this clonotype with many counts. The chain couples TRBV5-8 to TRBJ2-7; D is possibly TRBD1 or TRBD2 (5 bases each). Germline assignment: CDR1 SGHTS and CDR2 YDEGEE. This CDR3 contains 15 residues. V was cut by 4 bases and J by 0 bases, with 14 bases left in between. In DNA form, the CDR3 reads TGTGCCAGCAGCCGGGACCCCCAGAGCTCCTACGAGCAGTACTTC. Its protein is CASSRDPQSSYEQYF.

In this sample, this clonotype turned up a few times. The chain recombines TRBV6-4 with TRBJ2-1; D is unclear. Germline CDR1 is MRHNA and CDR2 is SNTAGT. The V gene lost 4 bases and the J gene lost 8 bases, with 15 bases spanning the gap. The CDR3 spans 14 residues. CDR3 nucleotide sequence: TGTGCCAGCAGTGCCCGAGGTTTCGGCGATGAGCAGTTCTTC. Protein: CASSARGFGDEQFF.

The chain couples TRBV6-1 to TRBJ1-6; 8 nucleotides match TRBD1. Germline V CDR1 and CDR2: MNHNS, SASEGT. This CDR3 has 19 amino acids. J was trimmed by 6 bases and V by 3 bases; bases with no gene match: 16. CDR3 residues: CASSDRQGLTSFGNSPLHF. The CDR3, as DNA: TGTGCCAGCAGTGACCGACAGGGGTTAACATCCTTTGGTAATTCACCCCTCCACTTT.

This chain joins TRBV4-2 and TRBJ2-5, with D unclear. Trimming took off 0 bases at V and 5 bases at J, with 10 bases between the two ends. The CDR3 extends over 14 amino acids. The germline V gene has CDR1 LGHNA and CDR2 YNFKEQ. CDR3 sequence: CASSQDRAGETQYF. DNA of the CDR3: TGTGCCAGCAGCCAAGATCGAGCTGGGGAGACCCAGTACTTC.

The genes are TRBV20-1 and TRBJ2-3; D may be TRBD1 or TRBD2 (5 bases each). The length of the CDR3 is 15 residues. The germline V and J ends were trimmed by 3 bases and 4 bases, with 17 bases remaining between them. CDR1 and CDR2 (germline): DFQATT, SNEGSKA (reference sequence). CDR3 DNA sequence: TGCAGTGCTAGGGGGGTGCGAGCGGCTTCAGATACGCAGTATTTT. It is translated as CSARGVRAASDTQYF.